The next 29 T cell receptor beta chains were all read from a single sample in a study of blood T cell repertoires in COVID-19. Sequenced by immunoSEQ multiplex PCR; TCRdb stores in-frame clones only, minus some. The repertoire holds some 250,000 clones, with 88% as singletons. The sequenced material came from peripheral blood. Every receptor here comes from a human donor in a cohort sampled during active COVID-19.

This clone turned up a few times. The genes are TRBV30 and TRBJ1-5; 7 bases agree with TRBD1. The germline CDR1 and CDR2 sequences are GTSNPN and SVGIG (reference sequence). V dropped 3 bases and J dropped 4; count of bases not matched to a gene: 12. The CDR3 sequence is 16 residues long. CDR3 protein: CAWRNSGGGGNQPQHF. CDR3 nucleotides: TGTGCCTGGAGAAACTCAGGGGGAGGAGGAAATCAGCCCCAGCATTTT.

The chain has TRBV10-1 and TRBJ2-2; D perhaps matches TRBD1 (6 bases). This CDR3 comprises 13 residues. The germline V and J ends were trimmed by 6 bases and 4 bases, with 9 bases remaining between them. The V gene's germline CDR1 is WNHNN and CDR2 SYGVQD (reference sequence). The DNA of the CDR3 is TGCGCCAGCAGACAGGGCCTCACCGGGGAGCTGTTTTTT. Translation gives CASRQGLTGELFF.

The chain employs TRBV15 and TRBJ2-7; 7 bases are a match to TRBD1. The CDR3 consists of 14 residues. V shed 5 bases, J shed 3 bases, and the junction held 7 bases outside the gene matches. Germline CDR1 LNHNV, CDR2 YYDKDF (reference sequence). DNA for the CDR3: TGTGCCACCAGCGAAGACAGGGAGCTCTACGAGCAGTACTTC. The encoded protein is CATSEDRELYEQYF.

V is TRBV12-3 or TRBV12-4 and J is TRBJ1-1; D not resolved. This CDR3 contains 13 residues. V lost 6 bases and J lost 2, with 10 bases in between. The DNA of the CDR3 is TGTGCCAGCAGAGTACAGAGAAACACTGAAGCTTTCTTT. Its protein product is CASRVQRNTEAFF.

The CDR3 protein is CASSGQGASNSGNTIYF. Here the CDR3 DNA reads TGCGCCAGCAGCGGGCAGGGGGCGTCCAACTCTGGAAACACCATATATTTT. The chain is built from TRBV4-3 and TRBJ1-3; 8 nucleotides match TRBD1. Germline-derived CDR1 and CDR2 are LGHNA and YSLEER. V shed 5 bases and J 0 bases; nucleotides not matched to a gene: 9. CDR3 length: 17 amino acids.

The chain uses TRBV6-5 and TRBJ1-2; TRBD1 matches 7 bases. This CDR3 contains 15 residues. Trimming at V came to 0 bases and at J to 2 bases, leaving 3 bases not matched to a gene. Germline V gene sequence: CDR1 MNHEY, CDR2 SVGAGI. As DNA, the CDR3 is TGTGCCAGCAGTTACTCGAGGGGGCAGAACTATGGCTACACCTTC. It codes for CASSYSRGQNYGYTF.

The chain recombines TRBV19 with TRBJ2-7; 8 positions agree with TRBD1. Germline CDR1 reads LNHDA; CDR2 reads SQIVND (reference sequence). Trimming removed 6 bases from V and 3 bases from J; junction bases left unmatched: 7. The CDR3 loop spans 14 amino acids. The CDR3 reads CASSMGTGVYEQYF. The DNA of the CDR3 is TGTGCCAGTAGCATGGGGACAGGTGTCTACGAGCAGTACTTC.

The V gene is TRBV20-1, the J gene TRBJ2-7; possible D gene TRBD1, 5 bases. CDR1 DFQATT and CDR2 SNEGSKA come from the germline V gene (reference sequence). The CDR3 spans 15 residues. Deletions cut 3 bases from V and 3 bases from J, with 18 bases between. CDR3 residues: CSASPLTGLLYEQYF. CDR3 nucleotide sequence: TGCAGTGCTAGTCCATTAACAGGCCTTCTCTACGAGCAGTACTTC.

V is TRBV4-3 and J is TRBJ2-7; maybe TRBD1 (7 bases). The CDR3 totals 14 residues. The V end was cut by 1 base, the J end by 3 bases, with 10 bases between. The germline V gene encodes CDR1 LGHNA and CDR2 YSLEER. The CDR3 nucleotides are TGCGCCAGCAGCCAAGGCGGGGACAGCTACGAGCAGTACTTC. This gives the protein CASSQGGDSYEQYF.

V and J are TRBV6-1 and TRBJ1-6; 10 positions agree with TRBD1. CDR3 length: 15 amino acids. Trimming at V came to 3 bases and at J to 9 bases, leaving 5 bases not matched to a gene. From germline, CDR1 is MNHNS and CDR2 SASEGT. The CDR3 here is CASSEMGQGLSPLHF. Written as DNA, the CDR3 is TGTGCCAGCAGTGAGATGGGACAGGGGCTTTCACCCCTCCACTTT.

This clone was picked up one time. The V and J genes are TRBV5-4 and TRBJ1-6; possible D gene TRBD1, 5 bases. The germline V and J ends were trimmed by 2 bases and 6 bases, with 12 bases remaining between them. The CDR3 consists of 15 residues. CDR1 is SGHNT, CDR2 YYREEE, per germline (reference sequence). The CDR3 nucleotides are TGTGCCAGCAGCTTACCCACAGGCCCTAATTCACCCCTCCACTTT. Its translation: CASSLPTGPNSPLHF.

The DNA of the CDR3 is TGTGCCAGCAGGACAGAAAACTCCTACGAGCAGTACTTC. Its translation is CASRTENSYEQYF. The chain couples TRBV7-9 to TRBJ2-7, with a weak D call TRBD1 (5 bases). Germline-derived CDR1 and CDR2 are SEHNR and FQNEAQ (reference sequence). The CDR3 sequence is 13 residues long. V dropped 6 bases and J dropped 0 bases, with 9 bases sitting between them.

V gene TRBV4-1 combines with J gene TRBJ1-1; perhaps TRBD1 as D (6 bases). The CDR3 runs 16 residues. Deletions cut 5 bases from V and 4 bases from J, with 20 bases between. The germline V gene encodes CDR1 MGHRA and CDR2 YSYEKL. The DNA for the CDR3 is TGCGCCAGCAGCGGGGGGCGGGGGCCCGTAAGCACTGAAGCTTTCTTT. Its translation: CASSGGRGPVSTEAFF.

CDR3 in DNA: TGTGCCAGCTCACTCAGCGAGGGGGCCGGGGAGCTGTTTTTT. Its translation is CASSLSEGAGELFF. The chain recombines TRBV11-2 with TRBJ2-2; D is perhaps TRBD1 (6 bases). CDR3 length: 14 amino acids. The germline V gene encodes CDR1 SGHAT and CDR2 FQNNGV. Trimming took 8 bases from V and 6 from J, leaving 16 bases between them.

This clone is a singleton in its sample. The gene calls are TRBV7-6 and TRBJ2-7, with D tentatively TRBD2 (5 bases). This CDR3 comprises 17 residues. The V gene lost 2 bases and the J gene lost 0 bases, with 17 bases spanning the gap. Germline V gene sequence: CDR1 SGHVS, CDR2 FNYEAQ. CDR3 sequence (DNA): TGTGCCAGCAGCTTAAATTTTGGTGCGGGCCGCTCCTACGAGCAGTACTTC. Amino acids: CASSLNFGAGRSYEQYF.

CDR3 nucleotides: TGTGCCAGCACCCCAATACTAGTCTCGGGCGAGCAGTACTTC. It codes for CASTPILVSGEQYF. This chain links TRBV11-2 with TRBJ2-7; possible D gene TRBD2, 5 bases. Germline CDR1 is SGHAT and CDR2 is FQNNGV. The CDR3 has 14 amino acids. V was trimmed by 7 bases and J by 6 bases, leaving 19 bases between them. Filled out from reference TRBV11-2 and TRBJ2-7, the complete variable domain reads EAGVAQSPRYKIIEKRQSVAFWCNPISGHATLYWYQQILGQGPKLLIQFQNNGVVDDSQLPKDRFSAERLKGVDSTLKIQPAKLEDSAVYLCASTPILVSGEQYFGPGTRLTVT.

This clone occurred once. V is TRBV5-5 and J is TRBJ2-7; D may be TRBD2 (5 bases). With 4 bases removed from V and 3 bases from J, the gap between germline ends came to 14 bases. There are 14 residues in the CDR3. Germline V gene sequence: CDR1 SGHKS, CDR2 YYEKEE (reference sequence). CDR3 loop: CASSPWTLHYEQYF. The CDR3 coding sequence is TGTGCCAGCAGCCCATGGACTCTTCACTACGAGCAGTACTTC.

The rearrangement links TRBV28 to TRBJ1-5; D gene unclear. Trimming left V 6 bases short and J 4 bases short, with 10 bases between. The CDR3 sequence is 13 residues long. Per germline, CDR1 MDHEN and CDR2 SYDVKM. The CDR3 sequence is CASSVQNNQPQHF. For the CDR3, the DNA is TGTGCCAGCAGCGTACAGAATAATCAGCCCCAGCATTTT. Filled out from reference TRBV28 and TRBJ1-5, the complete variable domain reads DVKVTQSSRYLVKRTGEKVFLECVQDMDHENMFWYRQDPGLGLRLIYFSYDVKMKEKGDIPEGYSVSREKKERFSLILESASTNQTSMYLCASSVQNNQPQHFGDGTRLSIL.

This rearrangement joins TRBV10-1 to TRBJ2-7, with 8 positions matching TRBD2. Per the germline V gene, CDR1 is WNHNN and CDR2 is SYGVQD (reference sequence). The J segment lost 4 bases and the V segment lost 2 bases, leaving 4 bases of the junction unmatched. The CDR3 extends over 14 amino acids. The CDR3 loop reads CASSEGKREYEQYF. DNA of the CDR3: TGCGCCAGCAGTGAGGGAAAGCGGGAGTACGAGCAGTACTTC.

V is TRBV27 and J is TRBJ2-2; 8 bases line up with TRBD1. The CDR3 is made up of 15 amino acids. CDR1 is MNHEY, CDR2 SMNVEV, per germline (reference sequence). V was pared by 5 bases and J by 1 base, with 3 bases of the junction left unmatched. The CDR3 DNA reads TGTGCCAGCAGTCTAGGACAGGGGAACACCGGGGAGCTGTTTTTT. This sequence encodes CASSLGQGNTGELFF.

The chain uses TRBV29-1 and TRBJ1-1; 7 nucleotides line up with TRBD1. The CDR3 covers 11 residues. CDR1 and CDR2 (germline): SQVTM, ANQGSEA. Here the CDR3 reads CTWARGPEAFF. The DNA for the CDR3 is TGCACCTGGGCTAGGGGGCCTGAAGCTTTCTTT.

Only one count was recorded for this clone. The chain combines TRBV27 with TRBJ2-7; tentative D call: TRBD2 (5 bases). The CDR3 is 14 residues long. Germline V lookup: CDR1 MNHEY, CDR2 SMNVEV (reference sequence). V lost 4 bases to trimming and J lost 0 bases, with 10 bases between them. As DNA, the CDR3 is TGTGCCAGCAGTTCGCTCAGCGGCTCCTACGAGCAGTACTTC. Encoded protein: CASSSLSGSYEQYF.

The rearrangement joins TRBV28 to TRBJ1-5; 10 bases fit TRBD1. Germline-derived CDR1 and CDR2 are MDHEN and SYDVKM. Trimming cost V 6 bases and J 6 bases; bases outside gene matches: 5. This CDR3 has 14 residues. The CDR3 here is CASRLTGGGQPQHF. In DNA, the CDR3 is TGTGCCAGCAGGCTGACAGGGGGCGGTCAGCCCCAGCATTTT.

The J gene is TRBJ1-5, the V gene TRBV24-1; 7 nucleotides match TRBD1. Germline CDR1 and CDR2: KGHDR and SFDVKD. The CDR3 sequence is 16 residues long. V gave up 5 bases and J gave up 4 bases; unmatched junction bases: 10. CDR3 residues: CATSGNRGSANQPQHF. The CDR3 DNA follows: TGTGCCACCAGTGGAAACAGGGGCTCGGCAAATCAGCCCCAGCATTTT.

The V and J genes are TRBV6-5 and TRBJ2-1; 12 positions agree with TRBD2. J gave up 6 bases and V 8 bases, and 2 bases lay outside the gene matches. CDR1 and CDR2 from the germline V gene are MNHEY and SVGAGI. This CDR3 region has 13 residues. Here the CDR3 reads CASGLAGLNEQFF. In nucleotides, the CDR3 is TGTGCCAGCGGACTAGCGGGACTCAATGAGCAGTTCTTC.

This clone was counted a few times. The genes are TRBV5-1 and TRBJ2-7; the D gene is possibly TRBD2 (5 bases). The length of the CDR3 is 15 residues. Trimming shortened V by 5 bases and J by 3 bases, and 18 bases separated the two germline ends. CDR1 and CDR2 from the germline V gene are SGHRS and YFSETQ. CDR3: CASSPSTSGVYEQYF. CDR3 in DNA: TGCGCCAGCAGTCCGTCGACAAGCGGAGTCTACGAGCAGTACTTC.

V gene TRBV13 combines with J gene TRBJ1-1; 8 nucleotides agree with TRBD1. There are 14 residues in the CDR3. Germline-derived CDR1 and CDR2 are PRHDT and FYEKMQ (reference sequence). Trimming removed 6 bases from V and 5 bases from J; junction bases left unmatched: 8. The CDR3 bases are TGTGCCAGCAGTATGGGACAGGTTGGGACTGAAGCTTTCTTT. It is translated as CASSMGQVGTEAFF.

The chain's CDR3 is CASSQGPVAGGTYEQYF. The CDR3 bases are TGTGCCAGCAGCCAAGGACCTGTAGCGGGAGGCACCTACGAGCAGTACTTC. The gene calls are TRBV5-5 and TRBJ2-7, with 10 bases fitting TRBD2. CDR1 is SGHKS and CDR2 is YYEKEE in the germline V gene (reference sequence). The CDR3 runs to 17 residues. The V and J ends lost 4 bases and 2 bases, in that order; junction bases with no gene match: 12.

V is TRBV4-2 and J is TRBJ2-5, with 8 bases fitting TRBD2. This CDR3 contains 16 residues. V was clipped by 0 bases and J by 5 bases; unmatched bases: 8. CDR1 is LGHNA and CDR2 is YNFKEQ in the germline V gene. CDR3: CASSQEVGRAGETQYF. The CDR3 nucleotides read TGTGCCAGCAGCCAAGAGGTCGGGAGGGCCGGGGAGACCCAGTACTTC.